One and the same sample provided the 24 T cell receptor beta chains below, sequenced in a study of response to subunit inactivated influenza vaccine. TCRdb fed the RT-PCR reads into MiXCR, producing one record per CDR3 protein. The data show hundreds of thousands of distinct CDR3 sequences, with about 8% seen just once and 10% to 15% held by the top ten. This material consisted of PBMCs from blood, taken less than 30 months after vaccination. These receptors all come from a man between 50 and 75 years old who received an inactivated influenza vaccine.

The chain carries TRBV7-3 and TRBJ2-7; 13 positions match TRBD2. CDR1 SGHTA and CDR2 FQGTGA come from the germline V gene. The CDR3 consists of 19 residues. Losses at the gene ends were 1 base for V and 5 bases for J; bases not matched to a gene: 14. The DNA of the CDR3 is TGTGCCAGCAGCTTAAACCGTCCCGGGACTAGCGGGAAGTCCAACGAGCAGTACTTC. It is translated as CASSLNRPGTSGKSNEQYF.

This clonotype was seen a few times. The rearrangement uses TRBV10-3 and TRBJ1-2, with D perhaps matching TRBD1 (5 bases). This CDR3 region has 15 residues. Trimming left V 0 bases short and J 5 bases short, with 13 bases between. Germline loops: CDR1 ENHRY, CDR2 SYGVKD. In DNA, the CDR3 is TGTGCCATCAGTGAGTCGGGGCAGGACTCTTATGGCTACACCTTC. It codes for CAISESGQDSYGYTF.

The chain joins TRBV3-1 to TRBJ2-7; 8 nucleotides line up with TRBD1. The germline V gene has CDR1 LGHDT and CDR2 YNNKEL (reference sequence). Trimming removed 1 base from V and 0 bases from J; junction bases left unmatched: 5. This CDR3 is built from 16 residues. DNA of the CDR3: TGTGCCAGCAGCCAAGGGGGACAGGCGAGCTCCTACGAGCAGTACTTC. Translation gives CASSQGGQASSYEQYF.

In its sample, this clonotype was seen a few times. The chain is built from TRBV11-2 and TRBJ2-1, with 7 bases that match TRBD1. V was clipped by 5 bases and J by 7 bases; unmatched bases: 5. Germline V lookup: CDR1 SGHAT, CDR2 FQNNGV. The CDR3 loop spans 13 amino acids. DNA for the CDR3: TGTGCCAGCAGCAAGGGGGCGAAAAATGAGCAGTTCTTC. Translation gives CASSKGAKNEQFF.

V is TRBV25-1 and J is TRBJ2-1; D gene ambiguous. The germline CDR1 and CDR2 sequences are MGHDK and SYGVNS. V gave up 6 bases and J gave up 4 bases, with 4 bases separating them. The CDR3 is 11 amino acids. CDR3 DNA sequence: TGTGCCAGCAGGGTATACAATGAGCAGTTCTTC. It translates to CASRVYNEQFF.

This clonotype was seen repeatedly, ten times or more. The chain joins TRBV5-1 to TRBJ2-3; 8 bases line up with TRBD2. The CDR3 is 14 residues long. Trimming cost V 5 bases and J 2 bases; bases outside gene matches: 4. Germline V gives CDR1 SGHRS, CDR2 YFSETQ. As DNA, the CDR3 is TGCGCCAGCAGGATGACTAGCGCCACAGATACGCAGTATTTT. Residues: CASRMTSATDTQYF. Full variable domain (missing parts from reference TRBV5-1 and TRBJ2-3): KAGVTQTPRYLIKTRGQQVTLSCSPISGHRSVSWYQQTPGQGLQFLFEYFSETQRNKGNFPGRFSGRQFSNSRSEMNVSTLELGDSALYLCASRMTSATDTQYFGPGTRLTVL.

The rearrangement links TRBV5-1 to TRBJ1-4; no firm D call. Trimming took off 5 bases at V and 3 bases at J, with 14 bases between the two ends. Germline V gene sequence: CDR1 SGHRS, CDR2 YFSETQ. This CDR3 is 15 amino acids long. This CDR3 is CASRDPKVANEKLFF. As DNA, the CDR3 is TGCGCCAGCAGAGACCCTAAGGTAGCTAATGAAAAACTGTTTTTT.

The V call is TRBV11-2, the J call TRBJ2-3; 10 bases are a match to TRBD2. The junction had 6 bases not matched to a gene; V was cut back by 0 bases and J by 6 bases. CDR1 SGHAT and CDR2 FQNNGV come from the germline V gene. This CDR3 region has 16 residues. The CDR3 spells CASSLELAGGWDTQYF. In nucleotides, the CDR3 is TGTGCCAGCAGCTTAGAGTTAGCGGGGGGCTGGGATACGCAGTATTTT.

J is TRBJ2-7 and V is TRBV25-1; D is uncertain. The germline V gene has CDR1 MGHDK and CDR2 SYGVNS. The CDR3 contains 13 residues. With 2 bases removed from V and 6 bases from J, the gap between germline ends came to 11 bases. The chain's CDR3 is CASSEGDLREQYF. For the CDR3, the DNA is TGTGCCAGCAGTGAAGGGGATCTTCGCGAGCAGTACTTC.

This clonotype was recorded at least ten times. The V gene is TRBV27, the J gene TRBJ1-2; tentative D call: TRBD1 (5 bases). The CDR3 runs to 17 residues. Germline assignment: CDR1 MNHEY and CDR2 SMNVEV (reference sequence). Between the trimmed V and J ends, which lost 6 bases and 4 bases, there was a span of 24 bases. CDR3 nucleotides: TGTGCCAGCAGATGGATGAAACCAGGGTGGAAAGGCTATGGCTACACCTTC. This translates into CASRWMKPGWKGYGYTF.

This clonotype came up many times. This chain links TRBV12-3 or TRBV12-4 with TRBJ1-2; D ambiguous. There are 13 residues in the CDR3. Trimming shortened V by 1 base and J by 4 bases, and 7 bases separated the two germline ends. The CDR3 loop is CASSLGRSYGYTF. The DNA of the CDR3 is TGTGCCAGCAGTTTAGGGCGGTCCTATGGCTACACCTTC.

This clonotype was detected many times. In DNA form, the CDR3 reads TGTGCCAGCAGACAGCGGGAATACAATGAGCAGTTCTTC. This encodes CASRQREYNEQFF. The chain combines TRBV12-3 or TRBV12-4 with TRBJ2-1; 7 nucleotides match TRBD2. Trimming cost V 6 bases and J 4 bases; bases outside gene matches: 3. The CDR3 loop spans 13 amino acids.

DNA for the CDR3: TGTGCCAGCAGTTCTAGCGGGAGGTTGGATACGCAGTATTTT. Its protein product is CASSSSGRLDTQYF. The rearrangement links TRBV25-1 to TRBJ2-3, with 11 bases that match TRBD2. The CDR3 length is 14 residues. The V and J ends lost 5 bases and 6 bases, in that order; junction bases with no gene match: 4. The germline gives CDR1 MGHDK, CDR2 SYGVNS.

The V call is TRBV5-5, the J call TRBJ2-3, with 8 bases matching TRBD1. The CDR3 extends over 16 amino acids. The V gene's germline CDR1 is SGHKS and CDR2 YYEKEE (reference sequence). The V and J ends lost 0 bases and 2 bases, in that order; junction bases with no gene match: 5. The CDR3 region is CASSLDGTGTTDTQYF. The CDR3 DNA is TGTGCCAGCAGCTTGGACGGGACAGGAACCACAGATACGCAGTATTTT.

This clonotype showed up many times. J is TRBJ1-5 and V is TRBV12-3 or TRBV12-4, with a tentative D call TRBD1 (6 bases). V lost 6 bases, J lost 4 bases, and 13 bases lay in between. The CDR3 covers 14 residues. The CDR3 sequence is CASSPRQGNQPQHF. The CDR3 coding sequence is TGTGCCAGCAGCCCCCGGCAGGGGAATCAGCCCCAGCATTTT.

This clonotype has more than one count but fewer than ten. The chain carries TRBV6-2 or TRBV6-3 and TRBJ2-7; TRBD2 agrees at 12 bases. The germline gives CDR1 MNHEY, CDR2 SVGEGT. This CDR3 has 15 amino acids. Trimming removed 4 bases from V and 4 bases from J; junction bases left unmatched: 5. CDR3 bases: TGTGCCAGCAGTTGGACGACTAGCGGGAGATACGAGCAGTACTTC. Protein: CASSWTTSGRYEQYF.

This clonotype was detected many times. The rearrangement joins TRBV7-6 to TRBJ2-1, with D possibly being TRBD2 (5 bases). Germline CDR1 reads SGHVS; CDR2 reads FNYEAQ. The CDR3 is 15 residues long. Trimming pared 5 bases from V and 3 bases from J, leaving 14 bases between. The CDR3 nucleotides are TGTGCCAGCAGCCGGGAAACTGGTAACTACAATGAGCAGTTCTTC. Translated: CASSRETGNYNEQFF.

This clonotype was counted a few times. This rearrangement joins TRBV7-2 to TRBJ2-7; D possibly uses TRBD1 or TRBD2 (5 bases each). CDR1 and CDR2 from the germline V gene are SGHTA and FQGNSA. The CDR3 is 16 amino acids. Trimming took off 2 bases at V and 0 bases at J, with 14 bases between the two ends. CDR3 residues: CASSLNGGKVSYEQYF. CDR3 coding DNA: TGTGCCAGCAGCTTAAATGGGGGTAAGGTCTCCTACGAGCAGTACTTC. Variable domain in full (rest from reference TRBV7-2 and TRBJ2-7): GAGVSQSPSNKVTEKGKDVELRCDPISGHTALYWYRQSLGQGLEFLIYFQGNSAPDKSGLPSDRFSAERTGGSVSTLTIQRTQQEDSAVYLCASSLNGGKVSYEQYFGPGTRLTVT.

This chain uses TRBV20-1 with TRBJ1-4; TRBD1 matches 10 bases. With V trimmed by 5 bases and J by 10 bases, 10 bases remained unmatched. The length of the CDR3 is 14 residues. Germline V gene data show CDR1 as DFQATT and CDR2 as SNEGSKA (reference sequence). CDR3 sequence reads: CSAATGQGIGKLFF. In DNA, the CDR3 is TGCAGTGCTGCAACGGGACAGGGGATTGGAAAACTGTTTTTT.

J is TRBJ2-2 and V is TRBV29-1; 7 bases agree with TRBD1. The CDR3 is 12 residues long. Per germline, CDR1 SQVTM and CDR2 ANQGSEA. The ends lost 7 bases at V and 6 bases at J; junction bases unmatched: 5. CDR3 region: CSGSQGSGELFF. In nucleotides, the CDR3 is TGCAGCGGTTCACAGGGGTCCGGGGAGCTGTTTTTT.

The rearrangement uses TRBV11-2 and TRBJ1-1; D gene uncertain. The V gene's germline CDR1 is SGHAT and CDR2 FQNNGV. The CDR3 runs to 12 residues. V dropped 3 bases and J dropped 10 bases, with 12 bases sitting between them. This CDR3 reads CASSFVSAGAFF. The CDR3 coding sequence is TGTGCCAGCAGCTTCGTTAGTGCGGGAGCTTTCTTT.

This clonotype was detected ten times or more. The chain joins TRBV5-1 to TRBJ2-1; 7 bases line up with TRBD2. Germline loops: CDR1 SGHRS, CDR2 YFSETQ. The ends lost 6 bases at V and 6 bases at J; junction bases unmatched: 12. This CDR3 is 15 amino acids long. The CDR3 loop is CASTGEAGELNEQFF. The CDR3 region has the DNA TGCGCCAGCACCGGGGAGGCGGGAGAACTCAATGAGCAGTTCTTC.

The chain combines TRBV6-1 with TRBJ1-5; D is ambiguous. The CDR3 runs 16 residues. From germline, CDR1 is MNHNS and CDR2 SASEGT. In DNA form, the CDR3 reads TGTACGAATATCCACGGAGTGGGCTGCAGCAATCAGCCCCAGCATTTT. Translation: CTNIHGVGCSNQPQHF.

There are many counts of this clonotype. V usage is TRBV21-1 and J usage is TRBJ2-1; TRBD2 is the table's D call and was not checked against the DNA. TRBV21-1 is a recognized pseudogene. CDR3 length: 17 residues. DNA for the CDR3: TGTGCCAGCAGCAAAGGTTTCCCGGGACTACTTTACAATGAGCAGTTCTTC. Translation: CASSKGFPGLLYNEQFF.